The next 24 T cell receptor beta chains were all read from a single sample in a study of T cell responses to AZD1222 COVID-19 vaccine. Profiling relied on immunoSEQ multiplex PCR, and the TCRdb table lists in-frame clones only, not all of them. Among approximately 82,000 clones listed, around 90% were seen once. Sample: peripheral blood, taken 28 days after the second AZD1222 dose. These TCRs come from an adult who received the AZD1222 COVID-19 vaccine.

The count of this clone is one. The gene calls are TRBV4-1 and TRBJ1-1; the D is unclear. The length of the CDR3 is 14 residues. Germline V CDR1 and CDR2: MGHRA, YSYEKL. V shed 2 bases and J shed 8 bases, with 15 bases lying between them. The CDR3 DNA reads TGCGCCAGCAGCCAAAAACCGGACTCCCTCGAAGCTTTCTTT. It codes for CASSQKPDSLEAFF.

This sequence joins TRBV11-2 and TRBJ1-2, with 8 nucleotides matching TRBD1. The CDR3 loop spans 17 amino acids. Germline CDR1 SGHAT, CDR2 FQNNGV. V was pared by 7 bases and J by 4 bases, with 17 bases of the junction left unmatched. The CDR3 protein is CASTLSGTGSGRYGYTF. In DNA, the CDR3 is TGTGCCAGCACCCTGTCCGGGACAGGTTCAGGGCGCTATGGCTACACCTTC.

This clone was seen more than once but under ten times. Different DNA sequences within this sample yield the same CDR3. The chain combines TRBV28 with TRBJ1-2; D not certain. Germline V gene sequence: CDR1 MDHEN, CDR2 SYDVKM. The ends were cut back, 6 bases at V and 9 bases at J, with 11 bases in the middle. This CDR3 spans 11 amino acids. As DNA, the CDR3 is TGTGCCAGCAGCCTGACACGCAGCTACACCTTC. It codes for CASSLTRSYTF.

The chain employs TRBV5-6 and TRBJ2-2, with D tentatively TRBD1 (5 bases). V was clipped by 1 base and J by 4 bases, with 20 bases between them. Germline lookup yields CDR1 SGHDT and CDR2 YYEEEE. CDR3 length: 18 amino acids. The CDR3 DNA reads TGTGCCAGCAGCTTGTGGGGCGAAAGATGGACACCCACCGGGGAGCTGTTTTTT. Translating gives CASSLWGERWTPTGELFF. The full variable domain, its missing parts supplied by reference TRBV5-6 and TRBJ2-2, is DAGVTQSPTHLIKTRGQQVTLRCSPKSGHDTVSWYQQALGQGPQFIFQYYEEEERQRGNFPDRFSGHQFPNYSSELNVNALLLGDSALYLCASSLWGERWTPTGELFFGEGSRLTVL.

The chain joins TRBV27 to TRBJ2-5; the D call may be TRBD1 or TRBD2 (5 bases each). Germline CDR1 is MNHEY and CDR2 is SMNVEV (reference sequence). This CDR3 contains 15 residues. V lost 6 bases and J 6 bases, leaving 20 bases between the germline ends. The CDR3 DNA sequence: TGTGCCAGCAGGACCCCCCGGGACGGAAGGAAGACCCAGTACTTC. Its protein product is CASRTPRDGRKTQYF.

This clone was recorded once. The chain links TRBV3-1 (or the pseudogene TRBV3-2) to TRBJ1-6, with D uncertain. The V gene lost 2 bases and the J gene lost 4 bases, with 6 bases spanning the gap. This CDR3 contains 14 residues. Per germline, CDR1 LGHDT and CDR2 YNNKEL (reference sequence). The CDR3 nucleotides read TGTGCCAGCAGCCAAACATATTATAATTCACCCCTCCACTTT. Its protein is CASSQTYYNSPLHF.

V is TRBV4-1 and J is TRBJ1-5, with unresolved D. Germline-derived CDR1 and CDR2 are MGHRA and YSYEKL. The CDR3 covers 13 residues. V lost 2 bases and J lost 6, with 8 bases in between. Written as DNA, the CDR3 is TGCGCCAGCAGCCAAACCGAGGGTCAGCCCCAGCATTTT. Its translation is CASSQTEGQPQHF.

This chain uses TRBV28 with TRBJ2-1, with D possibly matching TRBD1 (7 bases). V dropped 4 bases and J dropped 2 bases, with 18 bases sitting between them. Germline loops: CDR1 MDHEN, CDR2 SYDVKM. The CDR3 sequence is 17 residues long. The CDR3 coding sequence is TGTGCCAGCAGTTCCCATGGAGGGGGCGGGGCCTACAATGAGCAGTTCTTC. Protein product: CASSSHGGGGAYNEQFF.

J is TRBJ1-6 and V is TRBV28; no firm D call. The CDR3 extends over 13 amino acids. Germline V CDR1 and CDR2: MDHEN, SYDVKM. V dropped 4 bases and J dropped 10 bases, with 11 bases sitting between them. CDR3 in DNA: TGTGCCAGCAGTTCCGGGTTCAGCTCACCCCTCCACTTT. As protein: CASSSGFSSPLHF. The whole variable domain, filled in from reference TRBV28 and TRBJ1-6, reads DVKVTQSSRYLVKRTGEKVFLECVQDMDHENMFWYRQDPGLGLRLIYFSYDVKMKEKGDIPEGYSVSREKKERFSLILESASTNQTSMYLCASSSGFSSPLHFGNGTRLTVT.

The chain recombines TRBV6-1 with TRBJ1-3; D may be TRBD1 (6 bases). Between the trimmed V and J ends, which lost 1 base and 4 bases, there was a span of 20 bases. The CDR3 loop spans 18 amino acids. Germline V lookup: CDR1 MNHNS, CDR2 SASEGT. CDR3 residues: CASSEVWDITPRGNTIYF. For the CDR3, the DNA is TGTGCCAGCAGTGAAGTTTGGGACATTACCCCTCGGGGAAACACCATATATTTT.

J is TRBJ1-1 and V is TRBV9; no reliable D call. V was pared by 0 bases and J by 1 base, with 4 bases between. The CDR3 is 13 amino acids. The germline CDR1 and CDR2 sequences are SGDLS and YYNGEE. CDR3 protein: CASSVVQNTEAFF. CDR3 sequence (DNA): TGTGCCAGCAGCGTAGTGCAGAACACTGAAGCTTTCTTT.

V is TRBV12-5 and J is TRBJ1-5, with D hard to call. Germline lookup yields CDR1 LGHNT and CDR2 FRNRAP. The CDR3 length is 16 residues. V lost 1 base and J 2 bases, leaving 12 bases between the germline ends. CDR3 DNA: TGTGCTAGTGGTTTGGCCCAGTCAGGAGGCAATCAGCCCCAGCATTTT. This codes for CASGLAQSGGNQPQHF.

CDR3 in DNA: TGTGCCAGCAGTGAACAGGGAAGAAATGAAAAACTGTTTTTT. This translates into CASSEQGRNEKLFF. The chain uses TRBV2 and TRBJ1-4; TRBD1 might be the D (5 bases). Germline CDR1 SNHLY, CDR2 FYNNEI. This CDR3 is built from 14 residues. The V end was cut by 2 bases, the J end by 5 bases, with 9 bases between.

The chain combines TRBV3-1 (or the pseudogene TRBV3-2) with TRBJ2-5; D is unclear. The CDR3 is 13 residues long. V was trimmed by 1 base and J by 1 base, leaving 4 bases between them. Germline V gives CDR1 LGHDT, CDR2 YNNKEL (reference sequence). The CDR3 DNA sequence: TGTGCCAGCAGCCAAGCTGCCCAAGAGACCCAGTACTTC. Protein sequence: CASSQAAQETQYF.

V and J are TRBV6-1 and TRBJ1-4; D remains unclear. Trimming shortened V by 3 bases and J by 8 bases, and 4 bases separated the two germline ends. This CDR3 comprises 11 residues. The germline V gene has CDR1 MNHNS and CDR2 SASEGT. The CDR3, as DNA: TGTGCCAGCAGTGATCGAGAAAAACTGTTTTTT. Translated, it gives CASSDREKLFF.

Notes on this clone: This same CDR3 is encoded by further DNA sequences in the sample. V and J are TRBV7-9 and TRBJ1-2; 7 positions agree with TRBD1. With 5 bases clipped from V and 3 bases from J, the junction kept 0 bases outside the gene matches. The germline CDR1 and CDR2 sequences are SEHNR and FQNEAQ (reference sequence). The CDR3 consists of 12 residues. The CDR3: CASSQGDYGYTF. CDR3 sequence (DNA): TGTGCCAGCAGCCAGGGGGACTATGGCTACACCTTC.

The count of this clone is one. The gene calls are TRBV7-2 and TRBJ1-2; no clear D gene. The germline gives CDR1 SGHTA, CDR2 FQGNSA. This CDR3 has 15 amino acids. Trimming removed 3 bases from V and 7 bases from J, with 18 bases in between. The CDR3 region has the DNA TGTGCCAGCAGCTTGTCCAGCCTCCCCAGCGGTGGCTACACCTTC. This translates into CASSLSSLPSGGYTF.

To note about this clone: This sample also contains other DNA sequences that code for the same CDR3. This chain links TRBV9 with TRBJ2-1; 10 bases match TRBD2. Germline assignment: CDR1 SGDLS and CDR2 YYNGEE. The trim removed 4 bases at V and 4 bases at J, leaving 5 bases unmatched. This CDR3 comprises 15 residues. The CDR3 region has the DNA TGTGCCAGCAGCCCCCGACTAGCGGGTTACAATGAGCAGTTCTTC. The encoded protein is CASSPRLAGYNEQFF.

The J gene is TRBJ1-5, the V gene TRBV12-3 or TRBV12-4; D is unclear. The CDR3 is 13 residues long. Trimming stripped 3 bases from V and 7 bases from J, with 10 bases between. The CDR3 DNA reads TGTGCCAGCAGTTTCCGGGGTTACCAGCCCCAGCATTTT. Translated, it gives CASSFRGYQPQHF.

This chain joins TRBV19 and TRBJ1-1, with a possible D match to TRBD1 (5 bases). Trimming pared 0 bases from V and 3 bases from J, leaving 11 bases between. There are 15 residues in the CDR3. Germline V gene data show CDR1 as LNHDA and CDR2 as SQIVND (reference sequence). CDR3 amino acids: CASSIEGGGHTEAFF. The DNA of the CDR3 is TGTGCCAGTAGTATAGAGGGCGGGGGTCACACTGAAGCTTTCTTT.

The chain joins TRBV6-5 to TRBJ2-2; D ambiguous. Germline loops: CDR1 MNHEY, CDR2 SVGAGI. V was trimmed by 7 bases and J by 5 bases, leaving 8 bases between them. This CDR3 is built from 12 residues. CDR3 DNA: TGTGCCAGCACCCCGCGGACCGGGGAGCTGTTTTTT. Translating it yields CASTPRTGELFF.

The chain is built from TRBV7-9 and TRBJ1-2, with 10 bases identical to TRBD1. The germline V gene encodes CDR1 SEHNR and CDR2 FQNEAQ (reference sequence). V dropped 3 bases and J dropped 8; count of bases not matched to a gene: 9. The CDR3 spans 15 residues. The chain's CDR3 is CASSFPRDRGWGYTF. For the CDR3, the DNA is TGTGCCAGCAGCTTTCCTCGGGACAGGGGCTGGGGCTACACCTTC.

The rearrangement uses TRBV23-1 and TRBJ1-5; D may be TRBD1 (5 bases). TRBV23-1 is an open reading frame whose function is uncertain. Trimming cost V 4 bases and J 3 bases, with 16 bases left between them. The CDR3 is made up of 16 amino acids. Here the CDR3 reads CASSPGGVSNNQPQHF. CDR3 nucleotide sequence: TGCGCCAGCAGTCCCGGGGGGGTTAGTAACAATCAGCCCCAGCATTTT.

This clone was seen a single time. The CDR3 sequence is CASSLFSGNTIYF. As DNA, the CDR3 is TGTGCCAGCAGTTTGTTTTCTGGAAACACCATATATTTT. This chain joins TRBV12-3 or TRBV12-4 and TRBJ1-3, with D hard to call. V shed 3 bases and J shed 1 base, with 4 bases lying between them. This CDR3 has 13 amino acids.